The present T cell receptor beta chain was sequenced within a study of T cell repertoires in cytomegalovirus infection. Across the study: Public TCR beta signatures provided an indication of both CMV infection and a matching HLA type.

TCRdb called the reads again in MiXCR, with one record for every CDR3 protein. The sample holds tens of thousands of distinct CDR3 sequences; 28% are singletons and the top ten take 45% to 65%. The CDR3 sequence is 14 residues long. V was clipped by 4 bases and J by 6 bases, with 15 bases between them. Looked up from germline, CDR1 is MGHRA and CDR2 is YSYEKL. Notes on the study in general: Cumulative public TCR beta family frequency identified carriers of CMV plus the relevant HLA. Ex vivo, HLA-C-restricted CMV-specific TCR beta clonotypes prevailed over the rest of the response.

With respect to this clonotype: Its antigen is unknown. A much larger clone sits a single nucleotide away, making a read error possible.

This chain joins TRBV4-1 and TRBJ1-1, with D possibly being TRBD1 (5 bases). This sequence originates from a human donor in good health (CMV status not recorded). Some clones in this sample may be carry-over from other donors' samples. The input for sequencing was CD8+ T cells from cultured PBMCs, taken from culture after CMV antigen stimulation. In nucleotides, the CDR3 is TGCGCCAGCAGCCGCCCGTCAGGGTTCTCTGAAGCTTTCTTT. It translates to CASSRPSGFSEAFF.